The source of this T cell receptor (beta chain) is a study of blood T cell repertoires in COVID-19 (dated by TCRdb to 2018 to 2021). Looking at the study overall: Samples covering the acute and convalescent phases of COVID-19 were provided by collaborators in the United States, Italy and Spain. The prospective study material was composed of cDNA or gDNA derived from T cells, B-cell-depleted T cells, or PBMCs. The dataset comprised deeply sampled blood TCRbeta repertoires from subjects exposed to, actively infected with, or recovered from COVID-19. The repertoires were made available in a free public database intended to serve as a resource for research on the immune response to SARS-CoV-2. The samples were drawn from two sources: the first 160 participants of the ongoing ImmuneRACE study, and over 950 subjects contributed by 6 global collaborators. Sample metadata almost always included a de-identified subject ID, COVID-19 status, age in years and sex. Where HLA class I and class II types were available, the types were taken from metadata supplied by the sample provider, not from assay-based typing.

A note on this clone: Its target antigen remains unknown. No base quality values were provided; no much bigger clone lies one nucleotide off.

The immunoSEQ Assay, a bias-controlled multiplex PCR, was used to amplify TCRbeta CDR3 regions from genomic DNA. Per the authors' processing: Nucleated cell counts per sample were estimated from amplification of reference gene primers within the assay. To quantify the absolute abundance of each unique TCRbeta CDR3 rearrangement, sequence reads were collapsed and filtered. For each sample, productive Simpson clonality was calculated as the square root of Simpson's diversity index across productive rearrangements. TCRdb holds this immuneACCESS table with in-frame rearrangements only. Some clones are missing; in checked studies, unresolved V genes explain under half, and the rest has no known cause. The D gene and trimming were derived from the DNA, and the V and J assignments and clone size from that table. The sample contains under 55,000 clones, 86% of them found a single time. Less than 6.5% of the sample goes to the ten largest clones.

What the research found in general, with its limitations: Clinical and demographic metadata were provided uncurated, with the amount varying by source and participant.

Collaborating institutions collected whole blood in K2EDTA tubes following their own protocols. For TCRbeta analysis, collaborator samples were shipped as frozen whole blood, as isolated PBMCs, or as DNA extracted from either sample type. The CDR3 goes from the cysteine to the phenylalanine over 17 residues. CDR3 DNA is the only sequence kept; it has 51 bases, read in frame from the first base. Looking up the germline V gene yields CDR1 MDHEN and CDR2 SYDVKM. Unmatched junction bases come to 15, with V trimmed by 5 bases and J by 2 bases. This chain joins TRBV28 to TRBJ2-7, with 7 central nucleotides matching TRBD1. The sequenced sample consisted of peripheral blood. The receptor's source is a man aged 35 to 55 with active COVID-19. CDR3 reads: CASSPPRTGPTTYEQYF. DNA sequence: TGTGCCAGCAGTCCACCAAGGACAGGCCCTACTACCTACGAGCAGTACTTC.